Given below is one T cell receptor (beta chain) in context. The sample originates from a study of blood T cell repertoires in COVID-19. About the study: Both acute and convalescent COVID-19 samples were obtained from the United States, Italy and Spain. T cells, B-cell-depleted T cells, or PBMCs provided the cDNA or gDNA that served as material.

Per the study methods: Reference gene primers were amplified, and this amplification served to estimate nucleated cell counts. Sequencing used immunoSEQ multiplex PCR; TCRdb keeps in-frame clones, though not all of them. The V and J calls and clone size come from that table; D and trimming were worked out from the DNA. The sample holds approximately 150,000 clones; about 90% are singletons and the top ten take about 6%. The clonotype comes from a man aged 80 or over with acute or convalescent COVID-19. The material sequenced was peripheral blood.

This chain's CDR3 is CASRLNGGRTDTQYF. The CDR3 nucleotides are TGCGCCAGCAGATTGAACGGGGGGAGAACAGATACGCAGTATTTT. The rearrangement joins TRBV5-1 to TRBJ2-3; 7 positions agree with TRBD2. V dropped 5 bases and J dropped 3; count of bases not matched to a gene: 9. Germline-derived CDR1 and CDR2 are SGHRS and YFSETQ. The CDR3 contains 15 residues. The complete variable domain, with remaining parts taken from reference TRBV5-1 and TRBJ2-3, reads KAGVTQTPRYLIKTRGQQVTLSCSPISGHRSVSWYQQTPGQGLQFLFEYFSETQRNKGNFPGRFSGRQFSNSRSEMNVSTLELGDSALYLCASRLNGGRTDTQYFGPGTRLTVL.